This T cell receptor (beta chain) was identified during a study of cytomegalovirus exposure and HLA in healthy donors. V gave up 2 bases and J gave up 6 bases, with 19 bases separating them. Looked up from germline, CDR1 is MNHEY and CDR2 is SMNVEV (reference sequence). This CDR3 region has 16 residues. The table lists this clone with a few counts. PCR used 60 Vbeta primers and 13 Jbeta primers. TCRdb's table, derived via immunoSEQ multiplex PCR, lists solely in-frame clones and lacks some. Of 100,000 or so clones in the sample, around 64% are singletons; the top ten hold 2.1%. This TCR was recovered from a man aged 25-45 years in good health and CMV-seronegative. The genes are TRBV27 and TRBJ1-1; D perhaps matches TRBD1 (5 bases). Sequenced sample: PBMCs. The CDR3 here is CASSLTQQGGGPEAFF. The CDR3 DNA is TGTGCCAGCAGTTTAACCCAGCAGGGTGGTGGTCCTGAAGCTTTCTTT.